The 31 T cell receptor beta chains below were found in one sample sequenced in a study of T-cell memory formation after mild COVID-19. TCRdb passed the 5' RACE reads through MiXCR, listing each CDR3 protein once. The sample lists 250,000 to 400,000 distinct CDR3 sequences; around an eighth were seen once. The sample taken for sequencing was PBMCs or a T cell subset sorted from them (not recorded which). The source of these receptors is a man aged 18 to 29 who had mild COVID-19 (a few samples of this study predate the infection). Cell type and time point are not known.

The sample holds many counts of this clonotype. CDR3 in amino acids: CASSYPAALSYEQYF. CDR3 nucleotide sequence: TGTGCCAGCAGTTACCCGGCAGCACTCTCCTACGAGCAGTACTTC. The V and J genes are TRBV6-2 or TRBV6-3 and TRBJ2-7, with D uncertain. V lost 2 bases, J lost 0 bases, and 11 bases lay in between. The CDR3 runs 15 residues. The V gene's germline CDR1 is MNHEY and CDR2 SVGEGT.

A few counts support this clonotype. The chain recombines TRBV5-1 with TRBJ2-3; TRBD2 matches 13 bases. V trimming: 4 bases; J trimming: 2 bases; junction bases outside the gene matches: 7. From germline, CDR1 is SGHRS and CDR2 YFSETQ. CDR3 length equals 17 residues. CDR3 sequence: CASSRRTSGGLTDTQYF. DNA of the CDR3: TGCGCCAGCAGCCGCCGGACTAGCGGGGGCCTCACAGATACGCAGTATTTT.

This clonotype was seen a handful of times. J is TRBJ2-3 and V is TRBV4-3; 12 bases fit TRBD2. This CDR3 is built from 18 residues. V was pared by 0 bases and J by 2 bases, with 6 bases of the junction left unmatched. Germline assignment: CDR1 LGHNA and CDR2 YSLEER. CDR3 residues: CASSQEASGGAYTDTQYF. CDR3 coding DNA: TGCGCCAGCAGCCAAGAGGCTAGCGGGGGGGCTTACACAGATACGCAGTATTTT.

Only a few counts were recorded for this clonotype. CDR3 DNA: TGTGCCAGCAGACCATCACTAGCGGGGGCCTCCGAGCAGTACGTC. Translation gives CASRPSLAGASEQYV. This rearrangement joins TRBV28 to TRBJ2-7; TRBD2 aligns across 11 bases. The germline gives CDR1 MDHEN, CDR2 SYDVKM. The CDR3 length is 15 residues. The ends lost 6 bases at V and 6 bases at J; junction bases unmatched: 10.

This chain links TRBV29-1 with TRBJ2-7; a weak D match, TRBD2 (7 bases). This CDR3 has 11 amino acids. Germline CDR1 reads SQVTM; CDR2 reads ANQGSEA. The V end was cut by 6 bases, the J end by 7 bases, with 13 bases between. The chain's CDR3 is CSVRRGGEQYF. The CDR3 DNA reads as TGCAGCGTCCGAAGGGGGGGAGAGCAGTACTTC.

The chain employs TRBV11-3 and TRBJ2-2; D unresolved. V shed 1 base and J shed 7 bases, with 10 bases lying between them. CDR1 is SGHNT and CDR2 is YENEEA in the germline V gene. The CDR3 covers 14 residues. CDR3: CASSLVRAYGELFF. The CDR3 DNA sequence: TGTGCCAGCAGCTTAGTTCGGGCATACGGGGAGCTGTTTTTT.

This clonotype appeared many times. The chain uses TRBV9 and TRBJ2-3, with 7 bases matching TRBD2. V shed 4 bases and J 1 base; nucleotides not matched to a gene: 9. Germline CDR1 and CDR2: SGDLS and YYNGEE. CDR3 length equals 16 residues. The CDR3 loop is CASSSRLASRTDTQYF. CDR3 nucleotides: TGTGCCAGCAGCTCCCGACTAGCCTCTCGCACAGATACGCAGTATTTT.

This clonotype has more than one count but fewer than ten. This chain connects TRBV12-3 or TRBV12-4 to TRBJ1-6, with D maybe TRBD1 (5 bases). The CDR3 contains 16 residues. Trimming took off 6 bases at V and 0 bases at J, with 12 bases between the two ends. In nucleotides, the CDR3 is TGTGCCAGCAGGAAGACAGAATTCTCCTATAATTCACCCCTCCACTTT. Its translation is CASRKTEFSYNSPLHF.

V and J are TRBV4-2 and TRBJ2-3; D remains unclear. Germline values: CDR1 LGHNA, CDR2 YNFKEQ. V lost 0 bases, J lost 0 bases, and 19 bases lay in between. The CDR3 covers 19 residues. CDR3 coding DNA: TGTGCCAGCAGCCAAGATAAAAGGGCAGCACGTTTCAGCACAGATACGCAGTATTTT. It yields the protein CASSQDKRAARFSTDTQYF.

This sequence joins TRBV6-2 or TRBV6-3 and TRBJ2-7; perhaps TRBD1 as D (6 bases). Between the trimmed V and J ends, which lost 5 bases and 2 bases, there was a span of 16 bases. The CDR3 loop spans 15 amino acids. Germline V CDR1 and CDR2: MNHEY, SVGEGT. The CDR3 sequence is CASSLSAGTTYEQYV. The CDR3 DNA reads as TGTGCCAGCAGTCTATCGGCAGGGACAACCTACGAGCAGTACGTC.

This clonotype was seen a handful of times. The gene calls are TRBV4-1 and TRBJ1-6; 8 bases match TRBD1. From germline, CDR1 is MGHRA and CDR2 YSYEKL. The length of the CDR3 is 15 residues. V shed 3 bases and J 10 bases; nucleotides not matched to a gene: 8. This CDR3 reads CASSHGTGPRSPLHF. DNA of the CDR3: TGCGCCAGCAGCCACGGGACAGGACCTAGGTCACCCCTCCACTTT.

The chain recombines TRBV12-3 or TRBV12-4 with TRBJ2-1; the D call may be TRBD1 or TRBD2 (5 bases each). V was pared by 1 base and J by 9 bases, with 13 bases between. This CDR3 is built from 14 residues. The CDR3 DNA is TGTGCCAGCAGTTTAGTTCAGGGTGGGAGTGAGCAGTTCTTC. This translates into CASSLVQGGSEQFF.

This sequence joins TRBV6-5 and TRBJ1-6; D not resolved. Germline CDR1 reads MNHEY; CDR2 reads SVGAGI. The CDR3 length is 13 residues. V was cut by 0 bases and J by 13 bases, with 10 bases left in between. CDR3 protein: CASSYSGPAPLHF. For the CDR3, the DNA is TGTGCCAGCAGTTACTCTGGTCCGGCGCCCCTCCACTTT.

This clonotype was detected only a few times. The rearrangement uses TRBV4-3 and TRBJ2-5, with TRBD1 as a possible D gene (5 bases). CDR1 LGHNA and CDR2 YSLEER come from the germline V gene. V lost 0 bases, J lost 6 bases, and 14 bases lay in between. The length of the CDR3 is 15 residues. The CDR3 DNA reads as TGCGCCAGCAGCCAAGAGTCAGGCAGGGCAAAGACCCAGTACTTC. Translated, it gives CASSQESGRAKTQYF.

The chain has TRBV5-1 and TRBJ2-5; 7 nucleotides align to TRBD1. The V and J ends lost 4 bases and 5 bases, in that order; junction bases with no gene match: 5. The length of the CDR3 is 13 residues. CDR1 and CDR2 (germline): SGHRS, YFSETQ. This CDR3 reads CASSRDRDETQYF. Here the CDR3 DNA reads TGCGCCAGCAGCCGTGACAGGGATGAGACCCAGTACTTC.

The chain combines TRBV4-1 with TRBJ2-3; a possible D gene is TRBD1 (6 bases). V was cut by 4 bases and J by 1 base, with 12 bases left in between. Germline V lookup: CDR1 MGHRA, CDR2 YSYEKL. The CDR3 consists of 15 residues. The CDR3 bases are TGCGCCAGCAGCCGGTCCGAGGGGGGCACAGATACGCAGTATTTT. It yields the protein CASSRSEGGTDTQYF.

The chain joins TRBV20-1 to TRBJ2-1; 14 bases fit TRBD2. The V gene's germline CDR1 is DFQATT and CDR2 SNEGSKA (reference sequence). This CDR3 region has 13 residues. Losses at the gene ends were 5 bases for V and 8 bases for J; bases not matched to a gene: 2. The CDR3 DNA is TGCAGTGCTGGACTAGCGGGGGGCTATGAGCAGTTCTTC. This gives the protein CSAGLAGGYEQFF.

This clonotype was seen a few times. The genes are TRBV20-1 and TRBJ2-3; D is possibly TRBD1 or TRBD2 (5 bases each). The CDR3 extends over 15 amino acids. V dropped 5 bases and J dropped 1 base, with 16 bases sitting between them. The germline V gene encodes CDR1 DFQATT and CDR2 SNEGSKA (reference sequence). The CDR3 DNA is TGCAGTGCTGCGGGTCGGCTAGGGGGCACAGATACGCAGTATTTT. The encoded protein is CSAAGRLGGTDTQYF.

V gene TRBV6-5 combines with J gene TRBJ1-1, with D tentatively TRBD1 (5 bases). This CDR3 has 17 residues. Germline loops: CDR1 MNHEY, CDR2 SVGAGI. V gave up 1 base and J gave up 2 bases, with 17 bases separating them. For the CDR3, the DNA is TGTGCCAGCAGTTACTGGACATCGGGCCGAATAAACACTGAAGCTTTCTTT. Amino acids: CASSYWTSGRINTEAFF.

The rearrangement links TRBV29-1 to TRBJ1-1; D uncertain. The CDR3 has 13 amino acids. V was cut by 5 bases and J by 0 bases, with 10 bases left in between. Germline CDR1 reads SQVTM; CDR2 reads ANQGSEA. CDR3 sequence: CSVRLQLNTEAFF. The DNA for the CDR3 is TGCAGCGTTCGACTTCAACTGAACACTGAAGCTTTCTTT.

V and J are TRBV19 and TRBJ1-5; 8 nucleotides line up with TRBD1. The CDR3 length is 14 residues. The germline V gene has CDR1 LNHDA and CDR2 SQIVND (reference sequence). The trim removed 5 bases at V and 7 bases at J, leaving 7 bases unmatched. The DNA for the CDR3 is TGTGCCAGTAGTCAGGGGACAGGAGGACAGCCCCAGCATTTT. Translated: CASSQGTGGQPQHF.

This chain uses TRBV28 with TRBJ2-4, with D perhaps matching TRBD1 (6 bases). Between the trimmed V and J ends, which lost 7 bases and 4 bases, there was a span of 14 bases. Germline CDR1 and CDR2: MDHEN and SYDVKM. This CDR3 is 14 amino acids long. The CDR3 loop reads CASTTGGLKNIQYF. In nucleotides, the CDR3 is TGTGCCAGCACGACAGGCGGGTTAAAAAACATTCAGTACTTC.

The J gene is TRBJ2-7, the V gene TRBV30; 7 nucleotides match TRBD2. This CDR3 comprises 13 residues. The V and J ends lost 5 bases and 3 bases, in that order; junction bases with no gene match: 7. Germline-derived CDR1 and CDR2 are GTSNPN and SVGIG (reference sequence). The CDR3 DNA reads as TGTGCCTGGTCTACAGGACTAGACTACGAGCAGTACTTC. Its protein product is CAWSTGLDYEQYF.

Only a few counts were recorded for this clonotype. This chain uses TRBV6-2 or TRBV6-3 with TRBJ1-6; D gene unclear. CDR3 length equals 14 residues. The V gene's germline CDR1 is MNHEY and CDR2 SVGEGT. Trimming removed 6 bases at V and 10 bases at J, with 16 bases between. CDR3 protein: CASSPRGRGSPLHF. In nucleotides, the CDR3 is TGTGCCAGCAGCCCACGGGGAAGAGGCTCACCCCTCCACTTT.

This clonotype was picked up a small number of times. This chain joins TRBV6-1 and TRBJ1-5; tentative D call: TRBD1 (5 bases). CDR1 and CDR2 from the germline V gene are MNHNS and SASEGT. The CDR3 has 13 residues. V lost 6 bases and J lost 4, with 10 bases in between. CDR3 in DNA: TGTGCCAGCAGGGGGGATGGAAATCAGCCCCAGCATTTT. Translating gives CASRGDGNQPQHF.

This clonotype was seen only once. This chain links TRBV9 with TRBJ2-3, with 11 bases that match TRBD2. The CDR3 loop spans 16 amino acids. Germline-derived CDR1 and CDR2 are SGDLS and YYNGEE. After removal of 3 bases from V and 1 base from J, the junction contained 4 bases not matched to a gene. This CDR3 reads CASSAQLAGGTDTQYF. The CDR3 DNA reads TGTGCCAGCAGCGCCCAACTAGCGGGGGGCACAGATACGCAGTATTTT. Using reference TRBV9 and TRBJ2-3 for the parts outside the CDR3, the full variable domain is DSGVTQTPKHLITATGQRVTLRCSPRSGDLSVYWYQQSLDQGLQFLIQYYNGEERAKGNILERFSAQQFPDLHSELNLSSLELGDSALYFCASSAQLAGGTDTQYFGPGTRLTVL.

The table lists this clonotype with a few counts. The chain recombines TRBV25-1 with TRBJ2-1; unclear D gene. Germline CDR1 MGHDK, CDR2 SYGVNS. V was pared by 8 bases and J by 4 bases, with 15 bases between. The CDR3 extends over 14 amino acids. The CDR3 nucleotides are TGTGCCAGCCCAATACCTGCCTTATACAATGAGCAGTTCTTC. Protein: CASPIPALYNEQFF.

This clonotype was counted at least ten times. V and J are TRBV29-1 and TRBJ2-3; D gene ambiguous. The CDR3 runs to 9 residues. CDR1 and CDR2 (germline): SQVTM, ANQGSEA. Trimming removed 5 bases from V and 6 bases from J, with 3 bases in between. The CDR3 nucleotides read TGCAGCGTTTCCGATACGCAGTATTTT. Translating it yields CSVSDTQYF.

The chain recombines TRBV20-1 with TRBJ2-7; D call uncertain. Germline V gene sequence: CDR1 DFQATT, CDR2 SNEGSKA (reference sequence). V was pared by 6 bases and J by 3 bases, with 15 bases between. This CDR3 region has 13 residues. The CDR3, as DNA: TGCAGTGCCATAAGGACGGAGTTCTACGAGCAGTACTTC. This codes for CSAIRTEFYEQYF.

This clonotype was observed at least ten times. The chain joins TRBV12-3 or TRBV12-4 to TRBJ2-3; tentatively, D is TRBD2 (5 bases). Trimming shortened V by 6 bases and J by 6 bases, and 10 bases separated the two germline ends. The CDR3 contains 12 residues. The CDR3 loop is CASRRTGDTQYF. CDR3 DNA sequence: TGTGCCAGCAGGCGGACTGGGGATACGCAGTATTTT.

This clonotype showed up just a few times. This chain links TRBV4-3 with TRBJ1-1; 8 bases are a match to TRBD1. After removal of 1 base from V and 6 bases from J, the junction contained 1 base not matched to a gene. Germline assignment: CDR1 LGHNA and CDR2 YSLEER. The CDR3 sequence is 13 residues long. The DNA for the CDR3 is TGCGCCAGCAGCCAAGGACAGGGGTCTGAAGCTTTCTTT. Encoded protein: CASSQGQGSEAFF.